The 20 T cell receptor beta chains below were found in one sample sequenced in a study of cytomegalovirus exposure and HLA in healthy donors. PCR employed 60 Vbeta and 13 Jbeta primers. TCRdb's table, derived via immunoSEQ multiplex PCR, lists solely in-frame clones and lacks some. The sample yields 63,000 or so clones, around 73% seen once. The source material was PBMCs. These receptors originate from a man over 45 in good health and CMV-seronegative.

This clone came up a few times. This chain joins TRBV11-2 and TRBJ2-7, with D perhaps matching TRBD2 (7 bases). The germline V gene has CDR1 SGHAT and CDR2 FQNNGV. V lost 8 bases, J lost 5 bases, and 22 bases lay in between. The CDR3 extends over 15 amino acids. The CDR3 bases are TGTGCCAGCCGGGGGGCACAGGCGCTGTGGGACGAGCAGTACTTC. Protein sequence: CASRGAQALWDEQYF. The full variable domain, rest sourced from reference TRBV11-2 and TRBJ2-7, is EAGVAQSPRYKIIEKRQSVAFWCNPISGHATLYWYQQILGQGPKLLIQFQNNGVVDDSQLPKDRFSAERLKGVDSTLKIQPAKLEDSAVYLCASRGAQALWDEQYFGPGTRLTVT.

The CDR3 bases are TGCGCCAGCAGCCACGGACAGGGGGGCTACGAGCAGTACTTC. It specifies CASSHGQGGYEQYF. The chain is built from TRBV5-1 and TRBJ2-7; TRBD1 matches at 10 bases. Germline assignment: CDR1 SGHRS and CDR2 YFSETQ. CDR3 length: 14 amino acids. J lost 3 bases, V lost 4 bases, and 4 bases had no gene match.

This chain connects TRBV11-2 to TRBJ1-5, with D tentatively TRBD1 (6 bases). The CDR3 is 16 residues long. Trimming removed 1 base at V and 5 bases at J, with 15 bases between. CDR1 is SGHAT and CDR2 is FQNNGV in the germline V gene. The CDR3 here is CASSLAQGSSHQPQHF. CDR3 DNA: TGTGCCAGCAGCTTAGCACAGGGAAGCTCCCATCAGCCCCAGCATTTT.

This clone was seen only a few times. The chain joins TRBV11-3 to TRBJ2-3, with D possibly being TRBD2 (5 bases). The CDR3 loop spans 13 amino acids. The germline CDR1 and CDR2 sequences are SGHNT and YENEEA. Trimming took off 0 bases at V and 6 bases at J, with 7 bases between the two ends. In DNA form, the CDR3 reads TGTGCCAGCAGCTTAGATGGACTCGATACGCAGTATTTT. This gives the protein CASSLDGLDTQYF. Complete variable domain (other parts from reference TRBV11-3 and TRBJ2-3): EAGVVQSPRYKIIEKKQPVAFWCNPISGHNTLYWYLQNLGQGPELLIRYENEEAVDDSQLPKDRFSAERLKGVDSTLKIQPAELGDSAVYLCASSLDGLDTQYFGPGTRLTVL.

The chain joins TRBV5-4 to TRBJ2-5, with unresolved D. The germline V gene has CDR1 SGHNT and CDR2 YYREEE (reference sequence). The CDR3 is made up of 15 amino acids. V was clipped by 4 bases and J by 0 bases, with 13 bases between them. Here the CDR3 reads CASSPDTLYQETQYF. For the CDR3, the DNA is TGTGCCAGCAGCCCAGACACATTGTACCAAGAGACCCAGTACTTC.

This rearrangement joins TRBV7-9 to TRBJ1-5; no firm D call. The ends were cut back, 5 bases at V and 9 bases at J, with 14 bases in the middle. Germline V gene sequence: CDR1 SEHNR, CDR2 FQNEAQ (reference sequence). This CDR3 has 13 amino acids. In DNA form, the CDR3 reads TGTGCCAGCAGCCCAGAGGGTGGATCGCCCCAGCATTTT. Translating gives CASSPEGGSPQHF.

The table lists this clone with a few counts. The chain recombines TRBV6-1 with TRBJ2-7, with D maybe TRBD2 (5 bases). This CDR3 has 14 residues. V gave up 7 bases and J gave up 0 bases, with 13 bases separating them. Germline V gives CDR1 MNHNS, CDR2 SASEGT. CDR3 sequence reads: CASTWASLSYEQYF. Here the CDR3 DNA reads TGTGCCAGCACTTGGGCTAGCCTCTCCTACGAGCAGTACTTC.

The chain combines TRBV30 with TRBJ1-1, with D unclear. Per germline, CDR1 GTSNPN and CDR2 SVGIG (reference sequence). V gave up 0 bases and J gave up 0 bases, with 11 bases separating them. The CDR3 extends over 15 amino acids. The CDR3 DNA reads TGTGCCTGGAGTGTACCTCTCGGGATGAACACTGAAGCTTTCTTT. This codes for CAWSVPLGMNTEAFF.

The gene calls are TRBV27 and TRBJ2-2; weak D call: TRBD1 (7 bases). Germline CDR1 is MNHEY and CDR2 is SMNVEV (reference sequence). The CDR3 extends over 16 amino acids. V lost 4 bases and J 5 bases, leaving 17 bases between the germline ends. The CDR3 spells CASSSGGQGRTGELFF. CDR3 sequence (DNA): TGTGCCAGCAGTTCAGGGGGGCAAGGAAGGACCGGGGAGCTGTTTTTT.

The J gene is TRBJ2-1, the V gene TRBV5-1, with 11 positions matching TRBD1. With 5 bases clipped from V and 6 bases from J, the junction kept 7 bases outside the gene matches. The CDR3 covers 15 residues. Germline V gene lookup returns CDR1 SGHRS and CDR2 YFSETQ. CDR3 region: CASRDRGQSGNEQFF. The CDR3 DNA follows: TGCGCCAGCAGGGACAGGGGGCAATCCGGCAATGAGCAGTTCTTC.

This clone came up a few times. The V gene is TRBV7-9, the J gene TRBJ1-2, with D possibly TRBD1 on 6 matching bases. The germline V gene has CDR1 SEHNR and CDR2 FQNEAQ (reference sequence). The CDR3 has 15 residues. V lost 2 bases and J lost 2, with 12 bases in between. The CDR3 DNA is TGTGCCAGCAGCTTATTTTCAGGGACAAACTATGGCTACACCTTC. Translated, it gives CASSLFSGTNYGYTF.

The chain is built from TRBV11-1 and TRBJ1-6; unclear D gene. CDR3 length: 13 amino acids. The germline V and J ends were trimmed by 2 bases and 5 bases, with 4 bases remaining between them. CDR1 SGHAT and CDR2 FQDESV come from the germline V gene (reference sequence). The CDR3 DNA follows: TGTGCCAGCAGCTTAACAGATAATTCACCCCTCCACTTT. Protein product: CASSLTDNSPLHF.

The V and J genes are TRBV19 and TRBJ1-6, with D perhaps matching TRBD1 (5 bases). CDR3 length equals 12 residues. Germline V CDR1 and CDR2: LNHDA, SQIVND (reference sequence). Trimming removed 5 bases from V and 13 bases from J, with 12 bases in between. The CDR3 spells CASSQWGMPLHF. In DNA, the CDR3 is TGTGCCAGTAGTCAGTGGGGCATGCCCCTCCACTTT.

The chain carries TRBV5-4 and TRBJ2-5; D ambiguous. V was clipped by 3 bases and J by 1 base, with 10 bases between them. The CDR3 spans 14 residues. Germline CDR1 and CDR2: SGHNT and YYREEE (reference sequence). CDR3 nucleotide sequence: TGTGCCAGCAGCTCGCAGGCAATCCAAGAGACCCAGTACTTC. Its translation is CASSSQAIQETQYF.

The rearrangement joins TRBV7-9 to TRBJ2-4; the D is unclear. Germline V gives CDR1 SEHNR, CDR2 FQNEAQ (reference sequence). The CDR3 runs to 14 residues. V lost 5 bases and J lost 12, with 20 bases in between. The CDR3 coding sequence is TGTGCCAGCAGCCTCGGCGGTACCCATAATGCTCAGTACTTC. Residues: CASSLGGTHNAQYF. Full variable domain (outside the CDR3, taken from reference TRBV7-9 and TRBJ2-4): DTGVSQNPRHKITKRGQNVTFRCDPISEHNRLYWYRQTLGQGPEFLTYFQNEAQLEKSRLLSDRFSAERPKGSFSTLEIQRTEQGDSAMYLCASSLGGTHNAQYFGAGTRLSVL.

The chain employs TRBV6-4 and TRBJ1-1, with TRBD1 as a possible D gene (5 bases). Germline-derived CDR1 and CDR2 are MRHNA and SNTAGT. Trimming stripped 0 bases from V and 5 bases from J, with 10 bases between. This CDR3 region has 14 residues. CDR3 sequence: CASSDSRGGTEAFF. DNA of the CDR3: TGTGCCAGCAGTGACTCTAGGGGAGGGACTGAAGCTTTCTTT.

The rearrangement links TRBV10-3 to TRBJ2-1, with 10 bases that match TRBD2. Germline-derived CDR1 and CDR2 are ENHRY and SYGVKD. The CDR3 is made up of 14 amino acids. The junction had 9 bases not matched to a gene; V was cut back by 7 bases and J by 9 bases. CDR3 in amino acids: CAITGASGGGEQFF. The CDR3 DNA is TGTGCCATCACTGGGGCTAGCGGGGGTGGTGAGCAGTTCTTC.

V usage is TRBV13 and J usage is TRBJ2-5; TRBD1 matches 8 bases. The CDR3 runs 17 residues. CDR1 is PRHDT and CDR2 is FYEKMQ in the germline V gene (reference sequence). Germline trimming cut 5 bases from V and 4 bases from J; bases unmatched to any gene: 15. The CDR3 sequence: CASSAPAPSRGPETQYF. CDR3 bases: TGTGCCAGCAGCGCGCCCGCACCCTCCAGGGGGCCAGAGACCCAGTACTTC.

This clone appeared a few times. The chain couples TRBV5-1 to TRBJ1-6, with 7 bases fitting TRBD1. J lost 5 bases, V lost 0 bases, and 11 bases had no gene match. The CDR3 is made up of 18 amino acids. The germline V gene encodes CDR1 SGHRS and CDR2 YFSETQ. The CDR3 is CASSLGLLLTGHNSPLHF. CDR3 DNA: TGCGCCAGCAGCTTGGGACTATTATTGACAGGGCATAATTCACCCCTCCACTTT.

The chain couples TRBV5-6 to TRBJ1-1, with D hard to call. In germline, CDR1 is SGHDT, CDR2 YYEEEE. V shed 0 bases and J shed 7 bases, with 7 bases lying between them. This CDR3 has 12 amino acids. The CDR3: CASSLVRGEAFF. DNA for the CDR3: TGTGCCAGCAGCTTGGTGCGGGGTGAAGCTTTCTTT.